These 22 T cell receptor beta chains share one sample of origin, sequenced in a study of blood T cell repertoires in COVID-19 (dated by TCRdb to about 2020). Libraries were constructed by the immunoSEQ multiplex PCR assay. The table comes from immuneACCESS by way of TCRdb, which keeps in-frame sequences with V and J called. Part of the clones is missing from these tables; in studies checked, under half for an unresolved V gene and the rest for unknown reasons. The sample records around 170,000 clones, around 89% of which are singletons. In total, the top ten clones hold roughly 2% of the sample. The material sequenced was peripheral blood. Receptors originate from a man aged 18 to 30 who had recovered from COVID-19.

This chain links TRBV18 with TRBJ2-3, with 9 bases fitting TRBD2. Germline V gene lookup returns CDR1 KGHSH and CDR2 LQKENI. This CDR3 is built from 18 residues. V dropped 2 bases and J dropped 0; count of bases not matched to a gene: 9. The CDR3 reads CASSPINIAGVSTDTQYF. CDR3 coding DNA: TGTGCCAGCTCACCAATAAATATAGCGGGAGTAAGCACAGATACGCAGTATTTT.

The CDR3 DNA reads TGTGCCAGCACTAAAGGGGACTATGGCTACACCTTC. Protein sequence: CASTKGDYGYTF. The chain carries TRBV2 and TRBJ1-2; D might be TRBD1 (5 bases). Trimming removed 7 bases at V and 3 bases at J, with 9 bases between. Germline loops: CDR1 SNHLY, CDR2 FYNNEI. CDR3 length: 12 amino acids.

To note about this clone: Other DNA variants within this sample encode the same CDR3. In DNA form, the CDR3 reads TGTGCCAGCAGCGCTGGACAGGCTTCCTACGAGCAGTACTTC. Amino acids: CASSAGQASYEQYF. The chain combines TRBV9 with TRBJ2-7; the match to TRBD1 covers 7 bases. This CDR3 spans 14 amino acids. Germline-derived CDR1 and CDR2 are SGDLS and YYNGEE. Trimming removed 3 bases from V and 1 base from J; junction bases left unmatched: 4.

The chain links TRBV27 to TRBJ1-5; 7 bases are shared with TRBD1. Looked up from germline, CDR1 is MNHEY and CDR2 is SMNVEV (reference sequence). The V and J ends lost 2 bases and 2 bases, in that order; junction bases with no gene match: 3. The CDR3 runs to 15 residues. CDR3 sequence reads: CASSLPGQGNQPQHF. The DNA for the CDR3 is TGTGCCAGCAGTTTACCCGGACAGGGCAATCAGCCCCAGCATTTT.

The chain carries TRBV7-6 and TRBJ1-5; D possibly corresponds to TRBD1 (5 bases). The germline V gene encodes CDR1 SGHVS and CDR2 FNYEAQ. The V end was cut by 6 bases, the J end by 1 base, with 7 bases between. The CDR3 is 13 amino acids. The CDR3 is CASRRQSNQPQHF. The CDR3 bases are TGTGCCAGCAGGCGACAGAGCAATCAGCCCCAGCATTTT.

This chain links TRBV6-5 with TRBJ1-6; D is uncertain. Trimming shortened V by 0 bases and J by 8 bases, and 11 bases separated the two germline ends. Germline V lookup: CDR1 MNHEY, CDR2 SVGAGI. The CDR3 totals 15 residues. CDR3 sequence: CASSYSSGSHSPLHF. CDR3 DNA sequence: TGTGCCAGCAGTTACTCCTCGGGGAGTCATTCACCCCTCCACTTT.

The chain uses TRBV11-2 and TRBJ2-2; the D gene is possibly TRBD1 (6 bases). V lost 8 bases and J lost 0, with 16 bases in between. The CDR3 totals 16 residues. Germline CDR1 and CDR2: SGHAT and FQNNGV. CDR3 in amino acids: CASHNPGQSNTGELFF. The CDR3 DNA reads TGTGCCAGCCACAACCCAGGACAGTCGAACACCGGGGAGCTGTTTTTT.

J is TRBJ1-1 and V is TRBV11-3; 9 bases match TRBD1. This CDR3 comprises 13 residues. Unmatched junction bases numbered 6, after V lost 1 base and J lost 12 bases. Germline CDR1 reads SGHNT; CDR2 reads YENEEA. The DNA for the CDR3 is TGTGCCAGCAGCTTAGGGTCGACAGGGGGAACTTTCTTT. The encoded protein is CASSLGSTGGTFF.

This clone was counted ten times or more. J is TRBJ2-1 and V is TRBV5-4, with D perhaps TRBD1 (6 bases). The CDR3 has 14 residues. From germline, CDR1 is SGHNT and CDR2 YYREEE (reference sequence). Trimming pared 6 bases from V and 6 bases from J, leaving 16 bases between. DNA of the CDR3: TGTGCCAGCATCTCCGGGACATCAACCAATGAGCAGTTCTTC. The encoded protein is CASISGTSTNEQFF.

CDR3 amino acids: CASSIAGGGETQYF. The CDR3 bases are TGTGCCAGTAGTATAGCAGGGGGCGGCGAGACCCAGTACTTC. V and J are TRBV19 and TRBJ2-5, with 8 bases aligning to TRBD1. The V segment lost 1 base and the J segment 5 bases; nucleotides outside the gene matches: 3. The CDR3 extends over 14 amino acids. The V gene's germline CDR1 is LNHDA and CDR2 SQIVND (reference sequence).

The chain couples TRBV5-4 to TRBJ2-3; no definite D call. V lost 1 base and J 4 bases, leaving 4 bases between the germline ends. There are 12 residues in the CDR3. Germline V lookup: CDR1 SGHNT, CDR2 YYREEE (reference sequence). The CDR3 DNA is TGTGCCAGCAGCTTGTCCGCAGATACGCAGTATTTT. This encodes CASSLSADTQYF.

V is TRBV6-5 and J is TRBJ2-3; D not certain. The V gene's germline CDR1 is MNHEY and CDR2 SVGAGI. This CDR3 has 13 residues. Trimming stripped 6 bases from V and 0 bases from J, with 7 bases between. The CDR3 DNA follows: TGTGCCAGCAGGCAGGCTAGCACAGATACGCAGTATTTT. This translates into CASRQASTDTQYF.

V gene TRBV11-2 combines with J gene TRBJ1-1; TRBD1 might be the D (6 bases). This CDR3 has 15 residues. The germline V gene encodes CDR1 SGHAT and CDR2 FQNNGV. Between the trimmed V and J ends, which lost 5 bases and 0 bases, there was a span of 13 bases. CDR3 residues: CASSPYGQMNTEAFF. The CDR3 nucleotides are TGTGCCAGCAGCCCTTATGGACAGATGAACACTGAAGCTTTCTTT.

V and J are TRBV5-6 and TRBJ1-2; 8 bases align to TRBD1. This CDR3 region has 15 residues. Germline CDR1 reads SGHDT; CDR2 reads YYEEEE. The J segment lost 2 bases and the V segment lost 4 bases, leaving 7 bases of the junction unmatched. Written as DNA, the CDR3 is TGTGCCAGCAGCCGTCCAGGGGGCGGAAACTATGGCTACACCTTC. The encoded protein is CASSRPGGGNYGYTF.

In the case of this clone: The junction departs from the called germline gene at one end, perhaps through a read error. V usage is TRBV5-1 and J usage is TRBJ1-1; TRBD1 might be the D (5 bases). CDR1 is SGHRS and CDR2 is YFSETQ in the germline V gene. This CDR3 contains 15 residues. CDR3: CASSLDTGGDTEAFF. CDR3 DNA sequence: TGCGCCAGCAGTTTGGACACGGGAGGGGACACTGAAGCTTTCTTT.

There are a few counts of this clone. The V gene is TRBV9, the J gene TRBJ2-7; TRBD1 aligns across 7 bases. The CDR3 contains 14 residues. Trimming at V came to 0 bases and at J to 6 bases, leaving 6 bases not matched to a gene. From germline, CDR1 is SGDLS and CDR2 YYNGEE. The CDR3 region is CASSVGGTAREQYF. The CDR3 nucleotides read TGTGCCAGCAGCGTAGGGGGGACAGCACGCGAGCAGTACTTC.

CDR3 loop: CATPLPVNLETQYF. CDR3 in DNA: TGTGCCACCCCTCTGCCCGTAAACTTAGAGACCCAGTACTTC. V and J are TRBV28 and TRBJ2-5; D is ambiguous. Trimming took 10 bases from V and 4 from J, leaving 19 bases between them. CDR3 length equals 14 residues. Germline values: CDR1 MDHEN, CDR2 SYDVKM.

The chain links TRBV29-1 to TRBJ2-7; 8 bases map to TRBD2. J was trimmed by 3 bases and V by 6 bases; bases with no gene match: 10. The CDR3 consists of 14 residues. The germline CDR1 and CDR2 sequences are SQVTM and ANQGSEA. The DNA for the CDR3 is TGCAGCGTGAGCGGGGGTAGGGGAATCTACGAGCAGTACTTC. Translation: CSVSGGRGIYEQYF.

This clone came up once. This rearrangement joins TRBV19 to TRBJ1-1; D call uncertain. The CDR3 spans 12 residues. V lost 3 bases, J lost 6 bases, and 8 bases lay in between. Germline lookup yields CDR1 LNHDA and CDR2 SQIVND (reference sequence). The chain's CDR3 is CASSMRSAEAFF. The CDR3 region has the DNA TGTGCCAGTAGTATGAGAAGCGCTGAAGCTTTCTTT.

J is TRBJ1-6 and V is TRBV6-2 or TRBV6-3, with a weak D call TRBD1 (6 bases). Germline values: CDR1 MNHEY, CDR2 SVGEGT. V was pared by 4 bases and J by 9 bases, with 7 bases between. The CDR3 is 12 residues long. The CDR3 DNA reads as TGTGCCAGCAGTTTAGGGGGTTCACCCCTCCACTTT. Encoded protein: CASSLGGSPLHF.

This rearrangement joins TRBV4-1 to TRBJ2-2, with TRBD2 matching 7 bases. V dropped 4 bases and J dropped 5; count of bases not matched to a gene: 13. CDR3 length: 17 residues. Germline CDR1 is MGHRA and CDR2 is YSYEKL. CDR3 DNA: TGCGCCAGCAGCCGCTACTGGGCTAGCGGATTTACCGGGGAGCTGTTTTTT. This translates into CASSRYWASGFTGELFF.

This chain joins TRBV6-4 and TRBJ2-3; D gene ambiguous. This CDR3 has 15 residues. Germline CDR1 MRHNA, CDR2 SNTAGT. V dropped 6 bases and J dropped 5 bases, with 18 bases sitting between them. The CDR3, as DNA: TGTGCCAGCAGCGCCCTCGGGTCCCTGGGAGATACGCAGTATTTT. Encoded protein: CASSALGSLGDTQYF.